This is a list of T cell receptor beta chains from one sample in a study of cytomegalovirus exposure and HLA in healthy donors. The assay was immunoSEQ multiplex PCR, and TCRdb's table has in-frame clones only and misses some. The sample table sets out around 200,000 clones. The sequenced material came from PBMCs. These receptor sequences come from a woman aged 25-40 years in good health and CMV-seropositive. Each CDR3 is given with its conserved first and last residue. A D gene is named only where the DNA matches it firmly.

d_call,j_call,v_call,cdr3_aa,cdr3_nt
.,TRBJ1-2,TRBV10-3,CAIRAGGAGSYGYTF,TGTGCCATCAGGGCTGGGGGGGCAGGGAGCTATGGCTACACCTTC
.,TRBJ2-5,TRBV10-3,CAISESREETQYF,TGTGCCATCAGTGAGTCGAGGGAAGAGACCCAGTACTTC
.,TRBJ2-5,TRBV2,CASSDKEKQYF,TGTGCCAGCAGTGATAAAGAGAAGCAGTACTTC
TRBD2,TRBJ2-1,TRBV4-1,CASSQGRPGGFYNEQFF,TGCGCCAGCAGCCAAGGACGACCCGGGGGGTTCTACAATGAGCAGTTCTTC
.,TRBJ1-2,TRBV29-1,CSVEEETVGYYGYTF,TGCAGCGTGGAAGAAGAGACAGTAGGATACTATGGCTACACCTTC
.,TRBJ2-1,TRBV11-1,CASSRTGNSYNEQFF,TGTGCCAGCAGCCGTACCGGGAACTCCTACAATGAGCAGTTCTTC
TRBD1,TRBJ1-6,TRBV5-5,CASNEGQGYSPLHF,TGTGCCAGCAACGAGGGACAGGGTTATTCACCCCTCCACTTT
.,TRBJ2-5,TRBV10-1,CASSESSDQETQYF,TGCGCCAGCAGTGAGTCGTCAGATCAAGAGACCCAGTACTTC
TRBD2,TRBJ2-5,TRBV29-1,CSVSGGEETQYF,TGCAGCGTTAGCGGGGGCGAGGAGACCCAGTACTTC
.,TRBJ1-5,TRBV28,CASSLDSDSQPQHF,TGTGCCAGCAGTCTAGACAGTGATAGTCAGCCCCAGCATTTT
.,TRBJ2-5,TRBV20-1,CSASVEGTQYF,TGCAGTGCCAGCGTGGAGGGGACCCAGTACTTC
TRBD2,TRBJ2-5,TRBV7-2,CASSLRLAAGETQYF,TGTGCCAGCAGCCTTCGACTAGCGGCAGGAGAGACCCAGTACTTC
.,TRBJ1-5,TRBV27,CASSLRGSLNQPQHF,TGTGCCAGCAGTTTACGAGGGAGCCTCAATCAGCCCCAGCATTTT
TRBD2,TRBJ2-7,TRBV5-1,CASSRWTSGTDEQYF,TGCGCCAGCAGCCGCTGGACTAGCGGGACAGACGAGCAGTACTTC
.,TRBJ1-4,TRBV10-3,CAISEGASSEKLFF,TGTGCCATCAGTGAGGGGGCATCTAGTGAAAAACTGTTTTTT
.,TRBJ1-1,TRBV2,CASSPQGNTEAFF,TGTGCCAGCAGTCCGCAGGGGAACACTGAAGCTTTCTTT
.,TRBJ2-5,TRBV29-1,CSVWSLETQYF,TGCAGCGTTTGGAGTCTCGAGACCCAGTACTTC
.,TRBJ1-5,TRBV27,CASKFRVGNQPQHF,TGTGCCAGCAAGTTCAGGGTTGGCAATCAGCCCCAGCATTTT
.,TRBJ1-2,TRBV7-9,CASSLASGINYGYTF,TGTGCCAGCAGCTTAGCATCAGGGATCAACTATGGCTACACCTTC
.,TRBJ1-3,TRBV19,CASSGGNSGNTIYF,TGTGCCAGTAGTGGGGGCAACTCTGGAAACACCATATATTTT
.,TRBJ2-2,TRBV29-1,CSVAKGGTGELFF,TGCAGCGTTGCGAAGGGAGGCACCGGGGAGCTGTTTTTT
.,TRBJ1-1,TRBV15,CATSNGGSTEAFF,TGTGCCACCAGCAACGGCGGAAGCACTGAAGCTTTCTTT
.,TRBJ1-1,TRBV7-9,CASSLEGGVAEAFF,TGTGCCAGCAGCTTAGAGGGAGGGGTCGCTGAAGCCTTCTTT
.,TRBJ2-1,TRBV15,CATSRAPIEDEQFF,TGTGCCACCAGCAGAGCCCCGATCGAGGATGAGCAGTTCTTC
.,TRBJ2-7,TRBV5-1,CASSFPTSPHEQYF,TGCGCCAGCAGCTTCCCCACTAGTCCCCACGAGCAGTACTTC
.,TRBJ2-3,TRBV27,CASSLIRGHLGTDTQYF,TGTGCCAGCAGTTTGATAAGAGGGCACCTAGGCACAGATACGCAGTATTTT
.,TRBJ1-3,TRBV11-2,CASSLVRSSGNTIYF,TGTGCCAGCAGCTTAGTCCGCAGCTCTGGAAACACCATATATTTT
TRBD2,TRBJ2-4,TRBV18,CASSPGTSGTGAKNIQYF,TGTGCCAGCTCACCTGGGACTAGCGGGACGGGGGCCAAAAACATTCAGTACTTC
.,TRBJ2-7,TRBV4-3,CASSEDLVYEQYF,TGCGCCAGCAGCGAAGACCTAGTCTACGAGCAGTACTTC
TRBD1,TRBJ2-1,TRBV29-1,CSVVGDRGAYNEQFF,TGCAGCGTTGTGGGGGACAGGGGCGCCTACAATGAGCAGTTCTTC
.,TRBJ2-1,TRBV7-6,CASSPAASSTYNEQFF,TGTGCCAGCAGCCCAGCAGCGAGTAGCACCTACAATGAGCAGTTCTTC
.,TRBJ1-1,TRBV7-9,CASSLVGGNTEAFF,TGTGCCAGCAGCTTAGTCGGGGGGAACACTGAAGCTTTCTTT
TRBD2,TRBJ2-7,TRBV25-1,CASSESRTSTDSEQYF,TGTGCCAGCAGTGAATCTAGGACTAGCACCGACAGCGAGCAGTACTTC
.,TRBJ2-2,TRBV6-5,CASSYDVRGNTGELFF,TGTGCCAGCAGCTACGATGTAAGGGGGAACACCGGGGAGCTGTTTTTT
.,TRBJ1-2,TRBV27,CASRPGGVLYGYTF,TGTGCCAGCAGGCCGGGGGGAGTACTTTATGGCTACACCTTC
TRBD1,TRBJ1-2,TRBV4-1,CASSQEPSTGVHGYTF,TGCGCCAGCAGCCAAGAGCCCTCGACAGGGGTCCACGGCTACACCTTC
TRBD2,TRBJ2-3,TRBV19,CASSPQRGPTDTQYF,TGTGCCAGTAGTCCTCAGCGGGGGCCCACAGATACGCAGTATTTT
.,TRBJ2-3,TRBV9,CASSVATDTQYF,TGTGCCAGCAGCGTAGCTACGGATACGCAGTATTTT
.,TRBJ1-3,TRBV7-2,CASSWFQGSGNTIYF,TGTGCCAGCAGCTGGTTCCAGGGCTCTGGAAACACCATATATTTT
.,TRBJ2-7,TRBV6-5,CASSPVPESYEQYF,TGTGCCAGCAGCCCTGTCCCGGAGAGCTACGAGCAGTACTTC
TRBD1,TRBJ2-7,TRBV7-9,CASSPGTGFLEQYF,TGTGCCAGCAGCCCCGGGACAGGGTTTCTCGAGCAGTACTTC
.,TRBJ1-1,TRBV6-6,CASSYSVGRVTEAFF,TGTGCCAGCAGTTACTCGGTAGGCAGGGTCACTGAAGCTTTCTTT
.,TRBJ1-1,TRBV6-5,CASSYGGGTKAFF,TGTGCCAGCAGTTACGGGGGGGGGACAAAAGCTTTCTTT
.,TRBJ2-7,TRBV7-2,CASSLFWDALAPPGEQYF,TGTGCCAGCAGCTTATTTTGGGATGCACTAGCCCCACCGGGGGAGCAGTACTTC
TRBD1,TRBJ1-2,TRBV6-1,CASSDLTGTGTGYTF,TGTGCCAGCAGTGACTTAACCGGGACAGGGACTGGCTACACCTTC
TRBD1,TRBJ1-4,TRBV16,CASSQPGQGLFF,TGTGCCAGCAGCCAACCTGGACAGGGACTGTTTTTT
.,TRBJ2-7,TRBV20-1,CSARAQGAQYF,TGCAGTGCTAGAGCGCAGGGTGCGCAGTACTTC
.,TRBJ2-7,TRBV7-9,CASSLGGGTGGQYF,TGTGCCAGCAGCTTAGGGGGCGGAACCGGGGGGCAGTACTTC
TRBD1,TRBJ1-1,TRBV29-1,CSIDRVNTEAFF,TGCAGCATAGACAGGGTGAACACTGAAGCTTTCTTT
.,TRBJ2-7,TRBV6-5,CANVGGPGGRYEQYF,TGTGCCAACGTGGGGGGCCCGGGCGGGAGATACGAGCAGTACTTC
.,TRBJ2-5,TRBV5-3,CARSWNRTQYF,TGTGCCAGAAGTTGGAACAGGACCCAGTACTTC
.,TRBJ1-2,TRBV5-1,CASSWGDDNYGYTF,TGCGCCAGCAGCTGGGGGGACGATAACTATGGCTACACCTTC
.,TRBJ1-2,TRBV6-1,CASSEVWDGGARGYTF,TGTGCCAGCAGTGAAGTTTGGGACGGGGGGGCGCGTGGCTACACCTTC
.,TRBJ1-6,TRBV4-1,CASSHGKGVASGSPLHF,TGCGCCAGCAGCCACGGGAAGGGGGTAGCCTCCGGGTCACCCCTCCACTTT
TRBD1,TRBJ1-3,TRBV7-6,CASSYGTGGNTIYF,TGTGCCAGCAGCTACGGGACAGGTGGAAACACCATATATTTT
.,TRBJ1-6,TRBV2,CASGLGQGSPLHF,TGTGCCAGCGGACTTGGCCAAGGGTCACCCCTCCACTTT
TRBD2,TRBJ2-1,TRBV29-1,CSVGREVRYNEQFF,TGCAGCGTCGGGAGGGAGGTCCGTTACAATGAGCAGTTCTTC
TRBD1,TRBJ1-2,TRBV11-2,CASSTDRVNYGYTF,TGTGCCAGCAGCACCGACAGGGTCAACTATGGCTACACCTTC
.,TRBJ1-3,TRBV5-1,CASSLFEGNSGNTIYF,TGCGCCAGCAGCTTGTTTGAGGGAAACTCTGGAAACACCATATATTTT